One and the same sample provided the 10 T cell receptor beta chains below, sequenced in a study of T cells in Graves' hyperthyroidism and ophthalmopathy (dated by TCRdb to about 2019). The protocol used for the library was multiplex PCR. The sequencer was an Illumina HiSeq 2000. The TCR beta CDR3 regions were amplified from RNA transcripts. For the first round of RT-PCR on the TCR CDR3, the HTBI primer set was used together with the Qiagen OneStep RT-PCR kit. TCRdb handled the public reads itself, with Q25 trimming in fastp and clone calling in MiXCR, and kept productive beta chains. Each record represents a unique CDR3 protein, reported with the most common genes and DNA among its rows. This sample is represented by 350,000 or so distinct CDR3 sequences; roughly 18% of them were singletons. The ten largest make up around 15% of the sample. Input material: blood. The source of these receptors is a woman aged 40 to 55 with Graves' ophthalmopathy.

This clonotype was recorded a few times. J is TRBJ2-5 and V is TRBV15, with D possibly TRBD2 on 6 matching bases. CDR3 length equals 14 residues. V lost 5 bases, J lost 3 bases, and 13 bases lay in between. Germline V lookup: CDR1 LNHNV, CDR2 YYDKDF (reference sequence). CDR3 sequence (DNA): TGTGCCACCAGCGGACGGGGGATGGAAGAGACCCAGTACTTC. Translation gives CATSGRGMEETQYF.

The gene calls are TRBV6-9 and TRBJ2-7, with 7 bases aligning to TRBD1. The germline CDR1 and CDR2 sequences are MNHGY and SVAAGI. The CDR3 length is 14 residues. V dropped 4 bases and J dropped 4; count of bases not matched to a gene: 7. The CDR3 DNA follows: TGTGCCAGCAGTTCCGGGACAGTCTGGTACGAGCAGTACTTC. The encoded protein is CASSSGTVWYEQYF.

This rearrangement joins TRBV28 to TRBJ1-5; D is unresolved. V lost 2 bases, J lost 11 bases, and 16 bases lay in between. This CDR3 has 14 amino acids. Germline CDR1 reads MDHEN; CDR2 reads SYDVKM. CDR3 bases: TGTGCCAGCAGTTTAGGGATTGGCGCCCAGGCCCAGCATTTT. It is translated as CASSLGIGAQAQHF.

In this sample, this clonotype turned up many times. J is TRBJ1-5 and V is TRBV7-9; 9 bases are shared with TRBD1. V lost 3 bases to trimming and J lost 5 bases; unmatched junction nucleotides: 5. The CDR3 is 15 residues long. CDR1 SEHNR and CDR2 FQNEAQ come from the germline V gene (reference sequence). The CDR3 bases are TGTGCCAGCAGCTTGGGACAGGGTAGGGATCAGCCCCAGCATTTT. As protein: CASSLGQGRDQPQHF.

This chain connects TRBV4-1 to TRBJ2-5; D remains unclear. The CDR3 runs to 14 residues. V lost 3 bases and J 5 bases, leaving 13 bases between the germline ends. Germline V lookup: CDR1 MGHRA, CDR2 YSYEKL. The CDR3 protein is CASSHGWVGETQYF. The CDR3 DNA reads as TGCGCCAGCAGCCATGGTTGGGTCGGGGAGACCCAGTACTTC.

This clonotype was picked up many times. The genes are TRBV6-5 and TRBJ2-5; D not certain. The CDR3 spans 14 residues. V lost 8 bases and J 6 bases, leaving 19 bases between the germline ends. Germline V gives CDR1 MNHEY, CDR2 SVGAGI. The CDR3 spells CASHSLWGSKTQYF. For the CDR3, the DNA is TGTGCCAGCCACTCACTCTGGGGTTCGAAGACCCAGTACTTC.

This clonotype was seen repeatedly, ten times or more. As DNA, the CDR3 is TGTGCCAGCACCTCCGGGACAGGGGGGACTGGGGCCAACGTCCTGACTTTC. Its translation is CASTSGTGGTGANVLTF. The chain carries TRBV12-3 or TRBV12-4 and TRBJ2-6; 11 bases are shared with TRBD1. This CDR3 is built from 17 residues. Trimming cost V 7 bases and J 2 bases; bases outside gene matches: 7.

This chain connects TRBV7-2 to TRBJ1-5, with D perhaps matching TRBD1 (6 bases). This CDR3 spans 16 amino acids. The V end lost 0 bases, the J end lost 3 bases, and 12 bases lay between the germline ends. The germline gives CDR1 SGHTA, CDR2 FQGNSA. Written as DNA, the CDR3 is TGTGCCAGCAGCTTAGCGAACAGGGAGTCCAATCAGCCCCAGCATTTT. Amino acids: CASSLANRESNQPQHF.

This clonotype was found many times. The rearrangement uses TRBV12-3 or TRBV12-4 and TRBJ2-1; TRBD2 aligns across 7 bases. The CDR3 spans 14 residues. V was pared by 7 bases and J by 2 bases, with 5 bases of the junction left unmatched. The CDR3 reads CASTPSGTYNEQFF. The DNA for the CDR3 is TGTGCCAGCACCCCTAGCGGTACCTACAATGAGCAGTTCTTC.

Ten or more counts support this clonotype. This chain connects TRBV28 to TRBJ2-7; D remains ambiguous. This CDR3 contains 15 residues. V lost 4 bases and J 6 bases, leaving 19 bases between the germline ends. Looked up from germline, CDR1 is MDHEN and CDR2 is SYDVKM. CDR3 in DNA: TGTGCCAGCAGTTCGGGTCGGGCAGAAATCGTCGAGCAGTACTTC. Encoded protein: CASSSGRAEIVEQYF. Complete variable domain (other parts from reference TRBV28 and TRBJ2-7): DVKVTQSSRYLVKRTGEKVFLECVQDMDHENMFWYRQDPGLGLRLIYFSYDVKMKEKGDIPEGYSVSREKKERFSLILESASTNQTSMYLCASSSGRAEIVEQYFGPGTRLTVT.